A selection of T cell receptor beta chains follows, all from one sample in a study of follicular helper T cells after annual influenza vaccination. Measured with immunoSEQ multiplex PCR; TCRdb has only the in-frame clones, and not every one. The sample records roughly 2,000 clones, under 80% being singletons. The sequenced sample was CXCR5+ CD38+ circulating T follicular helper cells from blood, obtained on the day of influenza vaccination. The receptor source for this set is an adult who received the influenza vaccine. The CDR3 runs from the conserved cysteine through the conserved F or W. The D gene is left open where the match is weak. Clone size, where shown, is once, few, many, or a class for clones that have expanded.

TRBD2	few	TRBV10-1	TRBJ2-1	CASSPLAGGNEQFF	TGCGCCAGCAGTCCCCTAGCGGGAGGGAATGAGCAGTTCTTC
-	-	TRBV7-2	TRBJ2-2	CASTLWGSNTGELFF	TGTGCCAGCACCCTTTGGGGGTCTAACACCGGGGAGCTGTTTTTT
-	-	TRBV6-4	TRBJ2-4	CASSEQGGDIQYF	TGTGCCAGCAGTGAACAGGGTGGGGACATTCAGTACTTC
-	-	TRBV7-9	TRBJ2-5	CASGAGAKETQYF	TGTGCCAGCGGGGCCGGGGCAAAAGAGACCCAGTACTTC
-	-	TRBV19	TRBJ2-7	CASSIAGSSYEQYF	TGTGCCAGTAGTATAGCGGGGAGCTCCTACGAGCAGTACTTC
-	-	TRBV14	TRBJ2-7	CASSQAGSPFFNYEQYF	TGTGCCAGCAGCCAGGCCGGGTCTCCCTTTTTTAACTACGAGCAGTACTTC
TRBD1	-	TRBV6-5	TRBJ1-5	CASRLGQDSNQPQHF	TGTGCCAGCAGGCTAGGACAGGATAGCAATCAGCCCCAGCATTTT
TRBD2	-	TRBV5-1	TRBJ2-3	CASSLALAGVLDTQYF	TGCGCCAGCAGCTTGGCCCTAGCGGGAGTATTAGATACGCAGTATTTT
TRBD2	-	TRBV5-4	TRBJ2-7	CASSEGTTYEQYF	TGTGCCAGCAGCGAGGGGACTACCTACGAGCAGTACTTC
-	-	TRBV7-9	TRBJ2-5	CASSFGSGAQRGETQYF	TGTGCCAGCAGCTTTGGTTCAGGGGCTCAACGAGGAGAGACCCAGTACTTC
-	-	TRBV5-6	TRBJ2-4	CASSSEVSGNIQYF	TGTGCCAGCAGCTCAGAGGTTTCGGGAAACATTCAGTACTTC
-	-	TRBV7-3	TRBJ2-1	CASSIQGRGEQFF	TGTGCCAGCAGCATTCAGGGGCGCGGTGAGCAGTTCTTC
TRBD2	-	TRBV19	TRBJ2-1	CASSIETSGRNNEQFF	TGTGCCAGTAGTATAGAGACTAGCGGGAGAAACAATGAGCAGTTCTTC
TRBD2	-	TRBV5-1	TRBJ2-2	CASSLTVAGGNTGELFF	TGCGCCAGCAGCTTGACCGTGGCGGGGGGGAACACCGGGGAGCTGTTTTTT
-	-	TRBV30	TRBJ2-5	CAWTVGPRETQYF	TGTGCCTGGACGGTCGGGCCCCGAGAGACCCAGTACTTC
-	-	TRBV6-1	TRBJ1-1	CASSQAPNTEAFF	TGTGCCAGCAGCCAGGCGCCAAACACTGAAGCTTTCTTT
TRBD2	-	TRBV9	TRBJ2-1	CASSVGASGALRYNEQFF	TGTGCCAGCAGCGTAGGAGCTAGCGGGGCTCTTCGCTACAATGAGCAGTTCTTC
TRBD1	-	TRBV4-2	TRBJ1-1	CASSQEDRGHRKEAFF	TGTGCCAGCAGCCAAGAAGACAGGGGACATCGAAAGGAAGCTTTCTTT
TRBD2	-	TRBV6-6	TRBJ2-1	CASSYSYGGDEQFF	TGTGCCAGCAGTTACTCTTACGGGGGGGATGAGCAGTTCTTC
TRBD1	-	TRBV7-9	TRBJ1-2	CASSQGGVVGYTF	TGTGCCAGCAGCCAGGGGGGGGTAGTTGGCTACACCTTC
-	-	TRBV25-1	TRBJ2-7	CASSGKSLRYF	TGTGCCAGCAGCGGAAAAAGCCTTCGGTACTTC
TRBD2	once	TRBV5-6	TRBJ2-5	CASSSLAGVQETQYF	TGTGCCAGCAGCTCCTTAGCGGGGGTGCAGGAGACCCAGTACTTC
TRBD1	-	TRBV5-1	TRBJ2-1	CASRAGQGLDEQFF	TGCGCCAGCAGGGCAGGACAGGGGCTCGATGAGCAGTTCTTC
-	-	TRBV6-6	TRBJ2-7	CASTDSAYEQYF	TGTGCCAGCACGGACTCAGCCTACGAGCAGTACTTC
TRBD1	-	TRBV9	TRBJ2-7	CASSPGDRDGNEQYF	TGTGCCAGCAGCCCGGGCGACAGGGACGGGAACGAGCAGTACTTC
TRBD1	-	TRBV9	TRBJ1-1	CASSETGLGDEAFF	TGTGCCAGCAGCGAGACAGGGCTAGGCGATGAAGCTTTCTTT
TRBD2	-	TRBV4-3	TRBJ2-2	CASSQKAPGTSGRAGTGELFF	TGCGCCAGCAGCCAAAAAGCCCCCGGGACTAGCGGGAGGGCCGGCACCGGGGAGCTGTTTTTT
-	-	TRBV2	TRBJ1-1	CASRPRGSTEAFF	TGTGCCAGCAGACCCCGAGGGAGCACTGAAGCTTTCTTT
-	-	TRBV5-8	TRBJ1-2	CASSIPPVSYGYTF	TGTGCCAGCAGCATTCCCCCCGTAAGCTATGGCTACACCTTC
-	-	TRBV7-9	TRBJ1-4	CASSQVGAWDNEKLFF	TGTGCCAGCAGCCAGGTCGGGGCATGGGATAATGAAAAACTGTTTTTT
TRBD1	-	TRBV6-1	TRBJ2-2	CASTRGLMNTGELFF	TGTGCCTCCACAAGGGGGCTGATGAACACCGGGGAGCTGTTTTTT
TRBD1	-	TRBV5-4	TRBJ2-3	CASSLARTGGRSDTQYF	TGTGCCAGCAGCTTGGCCAGGACAGGGGGCAGGTCAGATACGCAGTATTTT
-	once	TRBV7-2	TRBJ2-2	CASSLRRTTGELFF	TGTGCCAGCAGCTTACGCCGTACGACCGGGGAGCTGTTTTTT
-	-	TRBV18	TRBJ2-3	CASSPGRGISVTQYF	TGTGCCAGCTCCCCCGGACGGGGGATATCTGTGACGCAGTATTTT
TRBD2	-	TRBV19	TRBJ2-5	CASSITSGGPWETQYF	TGTGCCAGTAGTATTACGAGCGGGGGGCCCTGGGAGACCCAGTACTTC
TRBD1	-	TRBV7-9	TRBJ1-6	CASSARQGVSPLHF	TGTGCCAGCAGCGCCCGACAGGGTGTGTCACCCCTCCACTTT
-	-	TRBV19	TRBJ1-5	CASSIQDRGGQPQHF	TGTGCCAGTAGTATTCAAGATAGGGGCGGTCAGCCCCAGCATTTT
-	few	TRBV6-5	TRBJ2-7	CASSYSSQASYEQYF	TGTGCCAGCAGTTACTCGTCCCAGGCCTCCTACGAGCAGTACTTC
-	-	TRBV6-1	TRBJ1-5	CASSDRGGRSNQPQHF	TGTGCCAGCAGTGATCGGGGGGGCCGGAGCAATCAGCCCCAGCATTTT
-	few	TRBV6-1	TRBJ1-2	CASSTGQVGYTF	TGTGCCAGCAGCACGGGGCAGGTTGGCTACACCTTC
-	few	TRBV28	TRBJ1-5	CASTENNQPQHF	TGTGCCAGCACGGAAAACAATCAGCCCCAGCATTTT
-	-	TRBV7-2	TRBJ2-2	CASSPPSRGSGELFF	TGTGCCAGCAGCCCCCCCTCCAGGGGCTCCGGGGAGCTGTTTTTT
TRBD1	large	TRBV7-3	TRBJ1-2	CASSPDRGYGYTF	TGTGCCAGCAGTCCGGACAGGGGTTATGGCTACACCTTC
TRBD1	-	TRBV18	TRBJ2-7	CASSPDREKPGQYF	TGTGCCAGCTCCCCGGACAGGGAAAAACCTGGGCAGTACTTC
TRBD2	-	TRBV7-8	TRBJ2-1	CASSLGGGGANEQFF	TGTGCCAGCAGCTTAGGCGGGGGAGGGGCGAATGAGCAGTTCTTC
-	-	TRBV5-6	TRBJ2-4	CASSLVAGKGDIQYF	TGTGCCAGCAGCTTGGTGGCCGGAAAAGGGGACATTCAGTACTTC
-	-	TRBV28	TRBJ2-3	CASSLLGGQDTQYF	TGTGCCAGCAGTTTACTCGGGGGGCAGGATACGCAGTATTTT
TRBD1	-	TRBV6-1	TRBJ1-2	CASSPGQGQGYTF	TGTGCCAGCAGCCCCGGACAGGGTCAAGGCTACACCTTC
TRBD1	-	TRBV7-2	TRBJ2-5	CASSRDRGVGETQYF	TGTGCCAGCAGCCGGGACAGGGGTGTTGGTGAGACCCAGTACTTC
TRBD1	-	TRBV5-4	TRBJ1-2	CASSPTGGSGYTF	TGTGCCAGCAGCCCAACAGGGGGCTCTGGCTACACCTTC
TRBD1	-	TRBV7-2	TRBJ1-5	CASSPDRDFGPQHF	TGTGCCAGCAGCCCGGACAGGGACTTCGGTCCCCAGCATTTT